This passage covers 28 T cell receptor beta chains from one sample sequenced in a study of T cell repertoires in cytomegalovirus infection. Each CDR3 protein is one row after TCRdb ran MiXCR on the reads. In the table there are around 250,000 distinct CDR3 sequences, approximately 15% of which are singletons. Sequencing was performed on CD8+ T cells from PBMCs. The receptor source for this set is a human donor in good health (CMV status not recorded). Some clones in this sample may be carry-over from other donors' samples.

A word on this clonotype: A much larger clone differs from this one at a single base, so this may be a read error. The chain carries TRBV7-6 and TRBJ2-5; D could derive from TRBD1 or TRBD2 (5 bases each). The CDR3 has 22 residues. The ends were cut back, 2 bases at V and 9 bases at J, with 40 bases in the middle. The V gene's germline CDR1 is SGHVS and CDR2 FNYEAQ. Written as DNA, the CDR3 is TGTGCCAGCAGCTTATTTTCCCCCCGGGGTACCCGCAGGGAATTTGTCTCGCGGGCCCAGTACTTC. This sequence encodes CASSLFSPRGTRREFVSRAQYF. Supplemented by reference TRBV7-6 and TRBJ2-5, the full variable domain reads GAGVSQSPRYKVTKRGQDVALRCDPISGHVSLYWYRQALGQGPEFLTYFNYEAQQDKSGLPNDRFSAERPEGSISTLTIQRTEQRDSAMYRCASSLFSPRGTRREFVSRAQYFGPGTRLLVL.

This clonotype has at least ten counts. The rearrangement joins TRBV7-2 to TRBJ1-6; no reliable D call. Germline CDR1 reads SGHTA; CDR2 reads FQGNSA. The CDR3 totals 13 residues. V gave up 0 bases and J gave up 10 bases, with 7 bases separating them. CDR3 region: CASSLAASSPLHF. The CDR3 DNA follows: TGTGCCAGCAGCTTAGCGGCTTCGTCACCCCTCCACTTT.

The rearrangement uses TRBV7-9 and TRBJ2-7, with TRBD1 matching over 9 bases. The CDR3 has 16 residues. Looked up from germline, CDR1 is SEHNR and CDR2 is FQNEAQ (reference sequence). Trimming took 4 bases from V and 2 from J; bases not matched to a gene: 9. The CDR3, as DNA: TGTGCCAGCAGCTCTCGTCGGGACAGGGAAACCTACGAGCAGTACTTC. Protein sequence: CASSSRRDRETYEQYF.

In its sample, this clonotype was seen many times. V gene TRBV2 combines with J gene TRBJ1-3; D is unresolved. V lost 3 bases and J lost 1, with 7 bases in between. The germline V gene has CDR1 SNHLY and CDR2 FYNNEI. The CDR3 is made up of 14 amino acids. CDR3 coding DNA: TGTGCCAGCAGTGAGGTGCAGTCTGGAAACACCATATATTTT. Protein sequence: CASSEVQSGNTIYF.

This clonotype has ten or more counts. The chain links TRBV6-2 or TRBV6-3 to TRBJ1-1; 8 bases map to TRBD1. The germline gives CDR1 MNHEY, CDR2 SVGEGT. V trimming: 4 bases; J trimming: 0 bases; junction bases outside the gene matches: 10. CDR3 length equals 17 residues. The CDR3 spells CASSSRQGANLNTEAFF. CDR3 nucleotides: TGTGCCAGCAGTTCTCGGCAGGGGGCGAATTTGAACACTGAAGCTTTCTTT.

Note on this clonotype: Germline and junction disagree at one end, which may indicate a read error. The V call is TRBV4-1, the J call TRBJ2-1, with 11 positions matching TRBD1. Germline values: CDR1 MGHRA, CDR2 YSYEKL. The CDR3 extends over 16 amino acids. The CDR3 loop reads CASGQWAPGQGGEQFF. The CDR3 DNA reads TGCGCCAGCGGCCAATGGGCCCCGGGACAGGGGGGTGAGCAGTTCTTC.

This clonotype showed up many times. The chain recombines TRBV7-8 with TRBJ2-7; the match to TRBD2 covers 8 bases. CDR3 length: 15 residues. Germline V gene sequence: CDR1 SGHVS, CDR2 FQNEAQ. J gave up 3 bases and V 6 bases, and 10 bases lay outside the gene matches. For the CDR3, the DNA is TGTGCCAGCAGTCTACCCGGGACTAGTAACTACGAGCAGTACTTC. It yields the protein CASSLPGTSNYEQYF.

J is TRBJ2-5 and V is TRBV9; D is uncertain. The V gene lost 0 bases and the J gene lost 2 bases, with 8 bases spanning the gap. The CDR3 is 14 amino acids. Looked up from germline, CDR1 is SGDLS and CDR2 is YYNGEE. The DNA of the CDR3 is TGTGCCAGCAGCGTAGATGTGGATCAAGAGACCCAGTACTTC. The encoded protein is CASSVDVDQETQYF. Based on the CDR3 plus reference TRBV9 and TRBJ2-5, the full variable domain is DSGVTQTPKHLITATGQRVTLRCSPRSGDLSVYWYQQSLDQGLQFLIQYYNGEERAKGNILERFSAQQFPDLHSELNLSSLELGDSALYFCASSVDVDQETQYFGPGTRLLVL.

This clonotype was seen repeatedly, ten times or more. This chain joins TRBV12-3 or TRBV12-4 and TRBJ1-3, with 8 bases that match TRBD1. J lost 3 bases, V lost 6 bases, and 1 base had no gene match. The CDR3 runs 13 residues. This chain's CDR3 is CASSGTGGNTIYF. Written as DNA, the CDR3 is TGTGCCAGCAGCGGGACAGGTGGAAACACCATATATTTT.

This clonotype has at least ten counts. The rearrangement uses TRBV7-9 and TRBJ2-7, with D possibly matching TRBD1 (5 bases). Germline V gives CDR1 SEHNR, CDR2 FQNEAQ (reference sequence). V lost 3 bases and J lost 0, with 15 bases in between. This CDR3 contains 16 residues. The CDR3 spells CASSLRTGISSYEQYF. The DNA for the CDR3 is TGTGCCAGCAGCTTGAGAACAGGAATTAGCTCCTACGAGCAGTACTTC.

This clonotype was counted many times. This chain links TRBV7-8 with TRBJ1-2; D unclear. Trimming stripped 2 bases from V and 5 bases from J, with 12 bases between. The germline V gene encodes CDR1 SGHVS and CDR2 FQNEAQ. CDR3 length: 14 residues. The CDR3 nucleotides are TGTGCCAGCAGCTTAAATACGGGAGGTTATGGCTACACCTTC. Its translation is CASSLNTGGYGYTF.

V is TRBV5-4 and J is TRBJ2-1; 11 nucleotides match TRBD2. CDR1 and CDR2 from the germline V gene are SGHNT and YYREEE (reference sequence). The trim removed 2 bases at V and 8 bases at J, leaving 9 bases unmatched. The CDR3 is 16 amino acids. Here the CDR3 reads CASSFLGLAAAYEQFF. The CDR3 coding sequence is TGTGCCAGCAGCTTTTTGGGACTAGCGGCCGCGTATGAGCAGTTCTTC.

This clonotype was counted many times. Here the CDR3 DNA reads TGTGCCAGCAGTTACGATCGCAGGGCCGATTCTGGGGCCAACGTCCTGACTTTC. It yields the protein CASSYDRRADSGANVLTF. The rearrangement joins TRBV6-1 to TRBJ2-6, with TRBD1 as a possible D gene (5 bases). Germline-derived CDR1 and CDR2 are MNHNS and SASEGT. Between the trimmed V and J ends, which lost 5 bases and 1 base, there was a span of 18 bases. There are 18 residues in the CDR3.

This clonotype has only a few counts. V and J are TRBV6-7 and TRBJ1-2, with D unclear. TRBV6-7 is noted as an ORF with a role that remains uncertain. V was shortened by 0 bases and J by 3 bases, with 14 bases between the two germline ends. This CDR3 region has 16 residues. The CDR3 region is CASSYSSIAAYYGYTF. The DNA of the CDR3 is TGTGCCAGCAGTTACTCCTCTATCGCAGCTTACTATGGCTACACCTTC.

This chain links TRBV5-6 with TRBJ2-7; 8 nucleotides agree with TRBD2. Germline CDR1 SGHDT, CDR2 YYEEEE. The trim removed 3 bases at V and 5 bases at J, leaving 13 bases unmatched. CDR3 length: 16 amino acids. This chain's CDR3 is CASSWGPPGTRDEQYF. DNA for the CDR3: TGTGCCAGCAGCTGGGGGCCGCCCGGGACTAGGGACGAGCAGTACTTC.

The chain has TRBV5-5 and TRBJ2-1; 7 bases fit TRBD1. This CDR3 contains 15 residues. Germline CDR1 and CDR2: SGHKS and YYEKEE (reference sequence). V was pared by 4 bases and J by 7 bases, with 11 bases of the junction left unmatched. The CDR3 nucleotides are TGTGCCAGCAGCCGCGACAGGGACAGTGGAAATGAGCAGTTCTTC. Protein: CASSRDRDSGNEQFF.

This clonotype was seen at least ten times. The chain recombines TRBV6-2 or TRBV6-3 with TRBJ1-1; D gene unclear. The germline CDR1 and CDR2 sequences are MNHEY and SVGEGT. The V end lost 5 bases, the J end lost 1 base, and 20 bases lay between the germline ends. The CDR3 has 17 amino acids. The CDR3 DNA is TGTGCCAGCAGTGGGATAATCCACATCCACACGAACACTGAAGCTTTCTTT. Protein product: CASSGIIHIHTNTEAFF.

A few counts support this clonotype. The chain joins TRBV10-3 to TRBJ2-2; weak D call: TRBD1 (6 bases). The CDR3 is 13 amino acids. Germline V lookup: CDR1 ENHRY, CDR2 SYGVKD. V dropped 6 bases and J dropped 7 bases, with 12 bases sitting between them. The CDR3 sequence is CAIRTGPGGELFF. CDR3 DNA sequence: TGTGCCATCAGAACAGGGCCTGGCGGGGAGCTGTTTTTT.

The chain recombines TRBV4-1 with TRBJ2-2; D unresolved. Trimming removed 0 bases from V and 9 bases from J, with 17 bases in between. The CDR3 consists of 16 residues. The germline V gene encodes CDR1 MGHRA and CDR2 YSYEKL. The CDR3 bases are TGCGCCAGCAGCCAAGATAGTTTCCCGATTGGTTGGGAGCTGTTTTTT. As protein: CASSQDSFPIGWELFF.

Only a few counts were recorded for this clonotype. This sequence joins TRBV20-1 and TRBJ2-7; D uncertain. This CDR3 is built from 9 residues. Germline values: CDR1 DFQATT, CDR2 SNEGSKA (reference sequence). Trimming cost V 5 bases and J 1 base, with 0 bases left between them. The CDR3 DNA reads as TGCAGTGCTTCCTACGAGCAGTACTTC. Protein sequence: CSASYEQYF.

The V call is TRBV29-1, the J call TRBJ1-2; 11 bases are shared with TRBD1. V dropped 6 bases and J dropped 2; count of bases not matched to a gene: 5. Germline V gives CDR1 SQVTM, CDR2 ANQGSEA. The CDR3 extends over 14 amino acids. The CDR3 loop reads CSVPGQGGNYGYTF. The CDR3 DNA is TGCAGCGTCCCGGGACAGGGGGGGAACTATGGCTACACCTTC.

This chain uses TRBV20-1 with TRBJ1-6; D remains ambiguous. CDR1 is DFQATT and CDR2 is SNEGSKA in the germline V gene (reference sequence). V lost 1 base and J 7 bases, leaving 14 bases between the germline ends. The CDR3 sequence is 15 residues long. CDR3 nucleotide sequence: TGCAGTGCTAGAGGGGCAGAAAGTAGAAATTCACCCCTCCACTTT. Protein sequence: CSARGAESRNSPLHF.

This clonotype was seen a few times. V usage is TRBV6-2 or TRBV6-3 and J usage is TRBJ1-1; a possible D gene is TRBD1 (5 bases). The germline CDR1 and CDR2 sequences are MNHEY and SVGEGT. V lost 2 bases, J lost 4 bases, and 11 bases lay in between. The CDR3 sequence is 14 residues long. The CDR3 reads CASSYQGLITEAFF. CDR3 in DNA: TGTGCCAGCAGTTACCAGGGCTTGATCACTGAAGCTTTCTTT.

This clonotype was counted at least ten times. The rearrangement links TRBV7-2 to TRBJ2-3, with D possibly matching TRBD1 (6 bases). Trimming stripped 5 bases from V and 0 bases from J, with 12 bases between. CDR1 and CDR2 from the germline V gene are SGHTA and FQGNSA. The CDR3 runs to 15 residues. CDR3 in amino acids: CASSTQTGSTDTQYF. The CDR3, as DNA: TGTGCCAGCAGCACACAGACAGGAAGCACAGATACGCAGTATTTT.

This chain joins TRBV19 and TRBJ1-1, with a weak D call TRBD1 (5 bases). The germline V gene has CDR1 LNHDA and CDR2 SQIVND (reference sequence). V was shortened by 4 bases and J by 7 bases, with 10 bases between the two germline ends. The CDR3 extends over 12 amino acids. The CDR3: CASSRGDLEAFF. CDR3 DNA sequence: TGTGCCAGTAGTAGGGGGGACCTTGAAGCTTTCTTT.

This chain uses TRBV27 with TRBJ2-3, with a possible D match to TRBD1 (5 bases). Trimming cost V 6 bases and J 2 bases, with 18 bases left between them. CDR3 length: 16 residues. Germline-derived CDR1 and CDR2 are MNHEY and SMNVEV (reference sequence). DNA for the CDR3: TGTGCCAGCAGGCTAACCCTAGGGGAAGCCACAGATACGCAGTATTTT. Translating it yields CASRLTLGEATDTQYF.

There are many counts of this clonotype. This sequence joins TRBV6-1 and TRBJ1-1; D is unclear. V was cut by 7 bases and J by 2 bases, with 14 bases left in between. CDR3 size: 14 residues. Germline CDR1 reads MNHNS; CDR2 reads SASEGT. The CDR3: CASMVLLFNTEAFF. CDR3 nucleotide sequence: TGTGCCAGCATGGTGTTGTTATTCAACACTGAAGCTTTCTTT.

A remark on this clonotype: A read error is possible here, since a much larger clone lies one base away. V gene TRBV7-6 combines with J gene TRBJ2-5; TRBD1 matches 12 bases. The CDR3 is 17 amino acids. Germline V gene data show CDR1 as SGHVS and CDR2 as FNYEAQ. The CDR3 DNA is TGTGCTAGCAACCTCCGGGACAGGGGGCGCGGGGAAGAGACCCAGTACTTC. Translating it yields CASNLRDRGRGEETQYF.